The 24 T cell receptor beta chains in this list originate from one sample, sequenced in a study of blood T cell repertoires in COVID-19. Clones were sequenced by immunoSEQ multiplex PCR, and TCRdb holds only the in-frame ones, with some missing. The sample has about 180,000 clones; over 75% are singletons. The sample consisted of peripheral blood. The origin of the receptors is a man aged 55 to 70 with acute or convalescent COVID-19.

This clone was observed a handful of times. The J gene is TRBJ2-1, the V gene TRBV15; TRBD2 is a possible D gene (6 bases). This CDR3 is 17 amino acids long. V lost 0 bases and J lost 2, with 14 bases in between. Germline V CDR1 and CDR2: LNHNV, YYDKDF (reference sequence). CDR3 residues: CATSRDGGVGAYNEQFF. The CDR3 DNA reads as TGTGCCACCAGCAGAGATGGCGGGGTGGGGGCCTACAATGAGCAGTTCTTC.

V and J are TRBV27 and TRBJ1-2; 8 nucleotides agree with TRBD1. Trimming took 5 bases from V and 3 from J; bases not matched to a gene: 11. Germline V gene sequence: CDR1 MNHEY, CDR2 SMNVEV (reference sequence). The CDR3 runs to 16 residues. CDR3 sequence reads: CASSPLADRGDYGYTF. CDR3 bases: TGTGCCAGCAGTCCTCTAGCCGACAGGGGAGACTATGGCTACACCTTC.

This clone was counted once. The CDR3 bases are TGTGCCAGCAGTTCCGGGACTAGCGGGAGGGGAAATGAGCAGTTCTTC. It is translated as CASSSGTSGRGNEQFF. The chain recombines TRBV28 with TRBJ2-1; TRBD2 agrees at 16 bases. Germline loops: CDR1 MDHEN, CDR2 SYDVKM. The length of the CDR3 is 16 residues. The ends lost 4 bases at V and 7 bases at J; junction bases unmatched: 4.

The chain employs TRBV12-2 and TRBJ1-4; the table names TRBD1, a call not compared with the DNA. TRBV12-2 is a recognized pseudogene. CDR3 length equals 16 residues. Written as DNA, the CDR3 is TGTGCAAGTCGCTTAGACAGACCTGCAACTAATGAAAAACTGTTTTTT. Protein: CASRLDRPATNEKLFF.

CDR3 residues: CASSVDSGKIEQFF. As DNA, the CDR3 is TGTGCCAGCAGCGTAGATAGCGGGAAGATTGAGCAGTTCTTC. The chain has TRBV9 and TRBJ2-1, with TRBD2 matching over 8 bases. The CDR3 has 14 residues. Looked up from germline, CDR1 is SGDLS and CDR2 is YYNGEE. After removal of 0 bases from V and 9 bases from J, the junction contained 5 bases not matched to a gene.

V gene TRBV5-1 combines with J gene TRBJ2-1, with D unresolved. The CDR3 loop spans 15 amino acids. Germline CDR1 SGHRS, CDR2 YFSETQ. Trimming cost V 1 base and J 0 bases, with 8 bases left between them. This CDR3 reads CASSLSFSSYNEQFF. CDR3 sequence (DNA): TGCGCCAGCAGCTTGTCCTTCAGCTCCTACAATGAGCAGTTCTTC.

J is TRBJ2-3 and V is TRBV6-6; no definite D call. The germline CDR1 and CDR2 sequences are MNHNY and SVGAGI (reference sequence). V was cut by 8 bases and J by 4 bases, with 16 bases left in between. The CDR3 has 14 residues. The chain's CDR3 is CASSPPRVADTQYF. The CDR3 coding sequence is TGTGCCAGCTCCCCTCCCCGGGTTGCAGATACGCAGTATTTT.

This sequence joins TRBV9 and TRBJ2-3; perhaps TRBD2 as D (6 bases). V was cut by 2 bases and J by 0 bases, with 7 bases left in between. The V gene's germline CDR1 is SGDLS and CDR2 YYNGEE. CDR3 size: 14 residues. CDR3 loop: CASSVSGSTDTQYF. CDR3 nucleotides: TGTGCCAGCAGCGTCAGCGGGAGCACAGATACGCAGTATTTT.

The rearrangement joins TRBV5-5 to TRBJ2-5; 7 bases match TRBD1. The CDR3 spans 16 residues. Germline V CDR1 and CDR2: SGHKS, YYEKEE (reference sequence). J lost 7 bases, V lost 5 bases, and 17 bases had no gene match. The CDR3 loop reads CASSSDETGLLGTQYF. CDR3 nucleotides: TGTGCCAGCAGTTCTGACGAGACAGGGCTATTAGGGACCCAGTACTTC.

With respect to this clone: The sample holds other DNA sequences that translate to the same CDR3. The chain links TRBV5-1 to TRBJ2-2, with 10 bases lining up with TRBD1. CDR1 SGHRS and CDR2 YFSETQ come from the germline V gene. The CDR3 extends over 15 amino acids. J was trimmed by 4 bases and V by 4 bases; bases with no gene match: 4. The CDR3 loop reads CASSLRDRGTGELFF. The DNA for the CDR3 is TGCGCCAGCAGCCTCCGGGACAGGGGCACCGGGGAGCTGTTTTTT.

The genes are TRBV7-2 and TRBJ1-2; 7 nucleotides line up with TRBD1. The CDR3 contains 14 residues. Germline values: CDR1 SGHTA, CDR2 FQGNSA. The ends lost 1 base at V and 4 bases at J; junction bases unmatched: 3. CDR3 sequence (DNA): TGTGCCAGCAGCTTAGGGACAGGAGCCTATGGCTACACCTTC. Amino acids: CASSLGTGAYGYTF.

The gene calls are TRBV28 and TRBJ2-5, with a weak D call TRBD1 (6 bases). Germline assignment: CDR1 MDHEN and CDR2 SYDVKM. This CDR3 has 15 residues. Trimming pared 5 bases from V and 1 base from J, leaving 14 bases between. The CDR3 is CASSPAGTPQETQYF. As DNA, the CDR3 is TGTGCCAGCAGTCCGGCCGGGACACCCCAAGAGACCCAGTACTTC.

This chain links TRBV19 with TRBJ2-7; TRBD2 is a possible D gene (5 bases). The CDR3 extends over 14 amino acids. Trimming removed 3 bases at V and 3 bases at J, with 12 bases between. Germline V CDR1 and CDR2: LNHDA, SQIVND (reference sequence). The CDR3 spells CASSMISADYEQYF. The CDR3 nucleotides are TGTGCCAGTAGTATGATTAGCGCGGACTACGAGCAGTACTTC.

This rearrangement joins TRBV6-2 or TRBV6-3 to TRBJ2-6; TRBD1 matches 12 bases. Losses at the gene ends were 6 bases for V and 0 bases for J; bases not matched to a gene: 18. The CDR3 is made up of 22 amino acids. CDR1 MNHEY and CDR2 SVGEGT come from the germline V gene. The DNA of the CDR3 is TGTGCCAGCAGCCGCCCGGGACAGGGGGCGCCAGGACGGTACTCTGGGGCCAACGTCCTGACTTTC. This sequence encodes CASSRPGQGAPGRYSGANVLTF.

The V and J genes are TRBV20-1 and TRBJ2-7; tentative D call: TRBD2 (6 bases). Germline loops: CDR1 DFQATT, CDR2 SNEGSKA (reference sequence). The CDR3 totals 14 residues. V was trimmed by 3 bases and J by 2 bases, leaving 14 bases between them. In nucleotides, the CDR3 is TGCAGTGCTAGTCAGGGACTGAGAACCTACGAGCAGTACTTC. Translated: CSASQGLRTYEQYF.

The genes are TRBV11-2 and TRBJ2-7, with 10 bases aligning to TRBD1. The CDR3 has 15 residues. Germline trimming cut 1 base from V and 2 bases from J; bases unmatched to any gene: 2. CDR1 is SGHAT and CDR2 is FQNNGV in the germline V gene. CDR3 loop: CASSLGTGGTYEQYF. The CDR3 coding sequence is TGTGCCAGCAGCTTAGGGACAGGGGGAACCTACGAGCAGTACTTC.

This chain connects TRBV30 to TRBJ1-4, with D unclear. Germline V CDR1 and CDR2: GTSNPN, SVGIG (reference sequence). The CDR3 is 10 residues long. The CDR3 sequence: CSTPDEKLFF. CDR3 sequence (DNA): TGTTCAACTCCGGATGAAAAACTGTTTTTT.

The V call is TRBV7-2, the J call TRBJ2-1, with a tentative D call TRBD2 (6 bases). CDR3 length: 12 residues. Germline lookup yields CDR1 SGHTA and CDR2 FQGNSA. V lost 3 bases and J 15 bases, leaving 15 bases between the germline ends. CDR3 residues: CASSLETGRWFF. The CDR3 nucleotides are TGTGCCAGCAGCTTGGAGACGGGGAGGTGGTTCTTC.

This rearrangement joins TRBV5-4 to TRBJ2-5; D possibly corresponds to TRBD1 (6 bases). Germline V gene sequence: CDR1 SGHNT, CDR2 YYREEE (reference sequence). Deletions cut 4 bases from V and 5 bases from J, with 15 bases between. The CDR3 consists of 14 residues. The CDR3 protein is CASSPDRRSETQYF. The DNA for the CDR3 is TGTGCCAGCAGCCCTGACAGGAGGAGCGAGACCCAGTACTTC.

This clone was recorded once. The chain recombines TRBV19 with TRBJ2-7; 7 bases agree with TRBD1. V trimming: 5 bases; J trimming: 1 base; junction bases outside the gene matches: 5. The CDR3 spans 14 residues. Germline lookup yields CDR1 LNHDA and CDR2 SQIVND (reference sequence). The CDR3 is CASSFRDSSYEQYF. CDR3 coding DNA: TGTGCCAGTAGTTTCCGGGACAGTTCCTACGAGCAGTACTTC.

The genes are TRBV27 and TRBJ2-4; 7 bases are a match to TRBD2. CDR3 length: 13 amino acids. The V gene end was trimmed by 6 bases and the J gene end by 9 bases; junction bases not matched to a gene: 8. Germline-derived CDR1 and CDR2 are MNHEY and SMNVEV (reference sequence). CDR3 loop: CASRSGGLGIQYF. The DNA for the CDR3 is TGTGCCAGCAGGTCGGGAGGATTGGGCATTCAGTACTTC.

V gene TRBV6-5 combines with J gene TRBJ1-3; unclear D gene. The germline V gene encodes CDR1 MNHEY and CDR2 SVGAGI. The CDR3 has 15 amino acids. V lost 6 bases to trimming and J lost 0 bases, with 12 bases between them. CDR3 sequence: CASRGKQSSGNTIYF. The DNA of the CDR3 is TGTGCCAGCAGGGGCAAGCAGAGCTCTGGAAACACCATATATTTT.

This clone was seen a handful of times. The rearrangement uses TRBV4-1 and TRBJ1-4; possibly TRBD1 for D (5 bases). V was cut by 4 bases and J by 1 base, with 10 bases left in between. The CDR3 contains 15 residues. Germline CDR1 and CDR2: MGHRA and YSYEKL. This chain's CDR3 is CASSRQWKTNEKLFF. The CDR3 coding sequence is TGCGCCAGCAGCCGACAGTGGAAAACTAATGAAAAACTGTTTTTT.

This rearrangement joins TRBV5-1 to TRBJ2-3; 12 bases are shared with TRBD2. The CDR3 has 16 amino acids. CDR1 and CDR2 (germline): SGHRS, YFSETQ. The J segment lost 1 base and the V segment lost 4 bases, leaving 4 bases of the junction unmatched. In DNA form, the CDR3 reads TGCGCCAGCAGCGGGTCTAGCGGGAGGGGCACAGATACGCAGTATTTT. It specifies CASSGSSGRGTDTQYF.